This T cell receptor (beta chain) appears in the sequencing data of a study of shared clonotypes between healthy human individuals. Study outcomes and limitations: Since donors were few, the genetic and exposure-history diversity represented was limited.

CD4+ cells were split into CD45RA+ naive and CD45RA-negative memory subsets. Every subset had its genomic DNA shared out evenly among several immunoSEQ plates. TCRdb's copy holds only in-frame clones and misses some; the assay was immunoSEQ multiplex PCR. The sample has approximately 1,000,000 clones, roughly 80% seen once; the top ten hold 0.7% to 0.95%. This clone was recorded only once. Its antigen is not identified. V was pared by 5 bases and J by 6 bases, with 10 bases between. CDR3 length: 13 amino acids. Germline V gene sequence: CDR1 SGHTA, CDR2 FQGTGA. The chain joins TRBV7-3 to TRBJ2-2; D may be TRBD1 (6 bases). The sequence derives from a young man in good health. Some clones in this sample may be carry-over from other donors' samples. Sequencing input: memory CD4+ T cells from PBMCs. As to subset: CD45RA-negative fraction. The DNA for the CDR3 is TGTGCCAGCAGCCTTACAGGGTCCGGGGAGCTGTTTTTT. Its protein is CASSLTGSGELFF.